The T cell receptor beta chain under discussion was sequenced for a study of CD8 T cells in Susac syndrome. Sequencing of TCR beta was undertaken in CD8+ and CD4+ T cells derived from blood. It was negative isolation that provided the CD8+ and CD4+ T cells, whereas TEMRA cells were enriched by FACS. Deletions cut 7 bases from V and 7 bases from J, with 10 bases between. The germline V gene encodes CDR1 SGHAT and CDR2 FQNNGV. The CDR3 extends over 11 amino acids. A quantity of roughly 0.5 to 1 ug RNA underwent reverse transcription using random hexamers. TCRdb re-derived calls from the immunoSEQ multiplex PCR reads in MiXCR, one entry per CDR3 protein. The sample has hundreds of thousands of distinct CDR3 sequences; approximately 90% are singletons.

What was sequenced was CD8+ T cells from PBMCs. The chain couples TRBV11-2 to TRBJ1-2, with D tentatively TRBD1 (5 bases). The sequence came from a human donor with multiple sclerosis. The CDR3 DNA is TGTGCCAGCACCTTGGGGGGTGGCTACACCTTC. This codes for CASTLGGGYTF.